Each of the 32 T cell receptor beta chains below was sequenced from the same sample in a study of blood T cell repertoires in COVID-19. Data came from immunoSEQ multiplex PCR; TCRdb stores just in-frame clones and leaves some out. The sample gives over 15,000 clones, 75% to 90% of which show up once; approximately 11% is in the top ten. Input material: peripheral blood. These receptors all come from a man older than 75 with acute or convalescent COVID-19.

The V gene is TRBV13, the J gene TRBJ2-3; 9 bases align to TRBD2. CDR3 length: 15 residues. Losses at the gene ends were 7 bases for V and 0 bases for J; bases not matched to a gene: 5. Germline CDR1 PRHDT, CDR2 FYEKMQ (reference sequence). As DNA, the CDR3 is TGTGCCAGCATCCGACTAGCGGTGAGCACAGATACGCAGTATTTT. Amino acids: CASIRLAVSTDTQYF.

The V call is TRBV5-4, the J call TRBJ2-3; the match to TRBD2 covers 10 bases. Trimming took 3 bases from V and 1 from J; bases not matched to a gene: 2. There are 15 residues in the CDR3. From germline, CDR1 is SGHNT and CDR2 YYREEE (reference sequence). This CDR3 reads CASSSSGGGTDTQYF. CDR3 sequence (DNA): TGTGCCAGCAGCTCTAGCGGGGGCGGCACAGATACGCAGTATTTT.

This clone has more than one count but fewer than ten. Other DNA sequences in this specimen translate into the identical CDR3. The gene calls are TRBV24-1 and TRBJ1-5, with 11 bases identical to TRBD1. The trim removed 2 bases at V and 7 bases at J, leaving 3 bases unmatched. This CDR3 is built from 15 residues. The V gene's germline CDR1 is KGHDR and CDR2 SFDVKD. The CDR3 sequence is CATSDSGTGGQPQHF. As DNA, the CDR3 is TGTGCCACCAGTGATTCCGGGACAGGGGGACAGCCCCAGCATTTT.

The chain employs TRBV4-2 and TRBJ1-4, with D perhaps matching TRBD1 (5 bases). The CDR3 covers 15 residues. Looked up from germline, CDR1 is LGHNA and CDR2 is YNFKEQ. V lost 4 bases, J lost 11 bases, and 20 bases lay in between. The CDR3 nucleotides are TGTGCCAGCAGCCCACCCGGTACAGAGAAGGGGAAACTGTTTTTT. The encoded protein is CASSPPGTEKGKLFF.

The V call is TRBV29-1, the J call TRBJ1-1; 7 bases agree with TRBD1. J gave up 4 bases and V 3 bases, and 8 bases lay outside the gene matches. The CDR3 loop spans 14 amino acids. CDR1 and CDR2 from the germline V gene are SQVTM and ANQGSEA. CDR3 sequence reads: CSVDRQTGSTEAFF. CDR3 bases: TGCAGCGTTGACCGTCAGACAGGGTCCACTGAAGCTTTCTTT.

The DNA for the CDR3 is TGTGCCAGCAGCCCGACAGGGGTTAAAACAGATACGCAGTATTTT. This sequence encodes CASSPTGVKTDTQYF. The genes are TRBV6-2 or TRBV6-3 and TRBJ2-3, with 8 positions matching TRBD1. There are 15 residues in the CDR3. CDR1 is MNHEY, CDR2 SVGEGT, per germline. V shed 6 bases and J 3 bases; nucleotides not matched to a gene: 8.

This sequence joins TRBV6-5 and TRBJ2-7, with D perhaps matching TRBD2 (6 bases). V gave up 5 bases and J gave up 0 bases, with 11 bases separating them. The germline CDR1 and CDR2 sequences are MNHEY and SVGAGI. There are 14 residues in the CDR3. CDR3 DNA sequence: TGTGCCAGCAGTCCACAGACTAGCTCCTACGAGCAGTACTTC. This gives the protein CASSPQTSSYEQYF.

This clone was detected only a few times. The rearrangement links TRBV5-5 to TRBJ1-4, with 10 bases aligning to TRBD1. Germline V CDR1 and CDR2: SGHKS, YYEKEE (reference sequence). After removal of 0 bases from V and 8 bases from J, the junction contained 16 bases not matched to a gene. CDR3 length: 19 residues. The CDR3 nucleotides are TGTGCCAGCAGCTTGGCCCCGACGACCGGGACAGGGGCCTACGAAAAACTGTTTTTT. It is translated as CASSLAPTTGTGAYEKLFF.

The chain combines TRBV29-1 with TRBJ1-2; 10 nucleotides agree with TRBD1. V lost 7 bases, J lost 8 bases, and 10 bases stayed unmatched. CDR1 is SQVTM and CDR2 is ANQGSEA in the germline V gene. This CDR3 is built from 13 residues. The CDR3 loop reads CSAETGGRRGYTF. The CDR3 DNA follows: TGCAGCGCGGAGACAGGGGGCCGTCGCGGCTACACCTTC.

J is TRBJ1-5 and V is TRBV2, with D possibly being TRBD1 (5 bases). Germline values: CDR1 SNHLY, CDR2 FYNNEI. The CDR3 has 16 amino acids. V dropped 2 bases and J dropped 5 bases, with 16 bases sitting between them. CDR3 DNA: TGTGCCAGCAGTGAAAGGGTGGCAGGGAGGGATCAGCCCCAGCATTTT. Translation gives CASSERVAGRDQPQHF.

V is TRBV5-4 and J is TRBJ2-2, with TRBD2 as a possible D gene (6 bases). The V gene's germline CDR1 is SGHNT and CDR2 YYREEE (reference sequence). Trimming pared 1 base from V and 6 bases from J, leaving 13 bases between. CDR3 length equals 15 residues. As DNA, the CDR3 is TGTGCCAGCAGCTTGTTCCTCGGGGGTCCCGGGGAGCTGTTTTTT. Its translation: CASSLFLGGPGELFF.

This clone was seen a single time. The gene calls are TRBV15 and TRBJ1-2; 9 bases line up with TRBD1. The J segment lost 7 bases and the V segment lost 5 bases, leaving 14 bases of the junction unmatched. CDR1 and CDR2 from the germline V gene are LNHNV and YYDKDF (reference sequence). There are 16 residues in the CDR3. The CDR3 DNA sequence: TGTGCCACCAGCGAAGGACAGGGGCCTGCCCCGGGTGGCTACACCTTC. It specifies CATSEGQGPAPGGYTF.

This chain uses TRBV3-1 (or the pseudogene TRBV3-2) with TRBJ1-6; 8 bases are shared with TRBD1. The germline CDR1 and CDR2 sequences are LGHDT and YNNKEL (reference sequence). This CDR3 has 14 residues. V lost 4 bases and J lost 9; bases outside the gene matches: 5. CDR3 residues: CASSRQGASSPLHF. The CDR3 DNA reads TGTGCCAGCAGCCGGCAGGGGGCGAGTTCACCCCTCCACTTT.

V is TRBV5-1 and J is TRBJ1-3, with a tentative D call TRBD1 (6 bases). The CDR3 consists of 17 residues. V lost 3 bases and J 0 bases, leaving 16 bases between the germline ends. Germline lookup yields CDR1 SGHRS and CDR2 YFSETQ. The CDR3 protein is CASSYYSRGLSGNTIYF. The CDR3 region has the DNA TGCGCCAGCAGCTACTACTCCAGGGGTCTCTCTGGAAACACCATATATTTT.

The rearrangement links TRBV19 to TRBJ2-1, with 8 bases fitting TRBD1. CDR1 and CDR2 (germline): LNHDA, SQIVND (reference sequence). The ends lost 5 bases at V and 3 bases at J; junction bases unmatched: 3. This CDR3 region has 14 residues. This CDR3 reads CASSSQGDYNEQFF. The CDR3 nucleotides read TGTGCCAGTAGTTCACAGGGGGACTACAATGAGCAGTTCTTC.

This chain uses TRBV2 with TRBJ1-1, with 11 bases lining up with TRBD1. CDR1 is SNHLY and CDR2 is FYNNEI in the germline V gene. V trimming: 4 bases; J trimming: 9 bases; junction bases outside the gene matches: 4. The CDR3 is 13 residues long. As DNA, the CDR3 is TGTGCCAGCAGTGGGGACAGGGGGGGAAAAGCTTTCTTT. Amino acids: CASSGDRGGKAFF.

The gene calls are TRBV18 and TRBJ1-1; D not resolved. CDR1 KGHSH and CDR2 LQKENI come from the germline V gene. The CDR3 spans 12 residues. Trimming stripped 2 bases from V and 3 bases from J, with 4 bases between. CDR3 in amino acids: CASSPSDTEAFF. Written as DNA, the CDR3 is TGTGCCAGCTCACCAAGCGACACTGAAGCTTTCTTT.

This clone was seen only once. This chain links TRBV23-1 with TRBJ2-7, with TRBD1 matching over 9 bases. TRBV23-1 is sorted into the ORF group, with uncertain function. V shed 1 base and J 2 bases; nucleotides not matched to a gene: 12. This CDR3 spans 18 amino acids. For the CDR3, the DNA is TGCGCCAGCAGTCAATACGAGACAGGGGGTTCCCTAGCCTACGAGCAGTACTTC. This translates into CASSQYETGGSLAYEQYF.

This chain links TRBV5-8 with TRBJ1-6; possible D gene TRBD1, 6 bases. Between the trimmed V and J ends, which lost 1 base and 5 bases, there was a span of 7 bases. Germline V gene lookup returns CDR1 SGHTS and CDR2 YDEGEE. The CDR3 runs to 14 residues. CDR3 sequence reads: CASSLQGNNSPLHF. The DNA for the CDR3 is TGTGCCAGCAGCTTGCAGGGGAATAATTCACCCCTCCACTTT. Full variable domain (outside the CDR3, taken from reference TRBV5-8 and TRBJ1-6): EAGVTQSPTHLIKTRGQQATLRCSPISGHTSVYWYQQALGLGLQFLLWYDEGEERNRGNFPPRFSGRQFPNYSSELNVNALELEDSALYLCASSLQGNNSPLHFGNGTRLTVT.

This chain connects TRBV11-2 to TRBJ2-3; no reliable D call. Germline-derived CDR1 and CDR2 are SGHAT and FQNNGV. The CDR3 totals 12 residues. V lost 3 bases, J lost 6 bases, and 7 bases lay in between. The CDR3 DNA sequence: TGTGCCAGCAGCTTTTCTACCGATACGCAGTATTTT. Encoded protein: CASSFSTDTQYF.

This clone has just one count. The chain has TRBV6-4 and TRBJ2-1, with 7 bases identical to TRBD1. Unmatched junction bases numbered 3, after V lost 0 bases and J lost 4 bases. Germline assignment: CDR1 MRHNA and CDR2 SNTAGT. The CDR3 is 15 residues long. Here the CDR3 DNA reads TGTGCCAGCAGTGACTCCCCGACAGGGTACAATGAGCAGTTCTTC. This codes for CASSDSPTGYNEQFF.

The gene calls are TRBV2 and TRBJ1-2; TRBD1 matches at 7 bases. CDR1 and CDR2 (germline): SNHLY, FYNNEI. There are 14 residues in the CDR3. Germline trimming cut 6 bases from V and 4 bases from J; bases unmatched to any gene: 8. The CDR3 DNA is TGTGCCAGCAGAGGGGACAGCCGGTCCTATGGCTACACCTTC. Translation: CASRGDSRSYGYTF.

CDR3 sequence reads: CASRPGQGGTNTEAFF. The CDR3, as DNA: TGTGCCAGCAGGCCGGGACAGGGGGGAACTAACACTGAAGCTTTCTTT. The chain joins TRBV6-4 to TRBJ1-1; TRBD1 matches at 11 bases. From germline, CDR1 is MRHNA and CDR2 SNTAGT. The length of the CDR3 is 16 residues. J lost 2 bases, V lost 6 bases, and 8 bases had no gene match.

The gene calls are TRBV11-2 and TRBJ1-6; tentative D call: TRBD1 (5 bases). The CDR3 has 13 residues. V lost 5 bases and J 10 bases, leaving 12 bases between the germline ends. Germline V gene data show CDR1 as SGHAT and CDR2 as FQNNGV. The CDR3 bases are TGTGCCAGCAGCGCAGGGTGGACGTCACCCCTCCACTTT. It specifies CASSAGWTSPLHF.

The chain employs TRBV5-1 and TRBJ2-1, with D unclear. The CDR3 is 13 residues long. Germline assignment: CDR1 SGHRS and CDR2 YFSETQ. The germline V and J ends were trimmed by 2 bases and 4 bases, with 7 bases remaining between them. The CDR3 DNA follows: TGCGCCAGCAGCTTCGCAGATTACAATGAGCAGTTCTTC. As protein: CASSFADYNEQFF. Full variable domain (rest looked up from reference TRBV5-1 and TRBJ2-1): KAGVTQTPRYLIKTRGQQVTLSCSPISGHRSVSWYQQTPGQGLQFLFEYFSETQRNKGNFPGRFSGRQFSNSRSEMNVSTLELGDSALYLCASSFADYNEQFFGPGTRLTVL.

The rearrangement joins TRBV4-1 to TRBJ2-7, with TRBD1 matching over 12 bases. The CDR3 has 17 residues. Germline CDR1 MGHRA, CDR2 YSYEKL. V gave up 3 bases and J gave up 6 bases; unmatched junction bases: 12. CDR3 sequence reads: CASSQKLTGQGAVEQYF. Written as DNA, the CDR3 is TGCGCCAGCAGCCAGAAGTTAACGGGACAGGGGGCCGTCGAGCAGTACTTC.

The chain joins TRBV11-2 to TRBJ1-3; no reliable D call. Between the trimmed V and J ends, which lost 4 bases and 4 bases, there was a span of 11 bases. The length of the CDR3 is 14 residues. In germline, CDR1 is SGHAT, CDR2 FQNNGV. CDR3 sequence reads: CASSSRLAGNTIYF. Here the CDR3 DNA reads TGTGCCAGCAGCTCGCGGCTGGCCGGAAACACCATATATTTT.

The rearrangement uses TRBV11-1 and TRBJ2-5; D unresolved. Trimming pared 0 bases from V and 2 bases from J, leaving 7 bases between. CDR1 and CDR2 from the germline V gene are SGHAT and FQDESV (reference sequence). CDR3 length: 14 amino acids. The CDR3 nucleotides read TGTGCCAGCAGCTTAGCGTTCAGACAAGAGACCCAGTACTTC. This encodes CASSLAFRQETQYF.

By share of the sample, this clone is medium-sized. V usage is TRBV5-1 and J usage is TRBJ1-2, with D possibly matching TRBD1 (6 bases). Looked up from germline, CDR1 is SGHRS and CDR2 is YFSETQ. Trimming removed 6 bases from V and 8 bases from J, with 17 bases in between. This CDR3 contains 13 residues. CDR3 sequence (DNA): TGCGCCAGCAATGATGCCAGGGGTGGGGGCTACACCTTC. Amino acid sequence: CASNDARGGGYTF.

The J gene is TRBJ2-7, the V gene TRBV30, with 8 positions matching TRBD1. The CDR3 runs 19 residues. J was trimmed by 1 base and V by 0 bases; bases with no gene match: 17. Germline CDR1 is GTSNPN and CDR2 is SVGIG (reference sequence). For the CDR3, the DNA is TGTGCCTGGAGTGTATACAGGGGCAGGGGGCCGGTAGGGTCCTACGAGCAGTACTTC. It specifies CAWSVYRGRGPVGSYEQYF. Complete variable domain (other parts from reference TRBV30 and TRBJ2-7): SQTIHQWPATLVQPVGSPLSLECTVEGTSNPNLYWYRQAAGRGLQLLFYSVGIGQISSEVPQNLSASRPQDRQFILSSKKLLLSDSGFYLCAWSVYRGRGPVGSYEQYFGPGTRLTVT.

The chain joins TRBV7-8 to TRBJ1-6, with TRBD1 identical over 11 bases. With 5 bases clipped from V and 2 bases from J, the junction kept 5 bases outside the gene matches. Germline V gives CDR1 SGHVS, CDR2 FQNEAQ. The CDR3 consists of 17 residues. The CDR3, as DNA: TGTGCCAGCAGCCCCCGGACAGGGGGCGCCTATAATTCACCCCTCCACTTT. Its translation is CASSPRTGGAYNSPLHF.

This chain connects TRBV6-5 to TRBJ2-4; 10 bases line up with TRBD1. The CDR3 runs 15 residues. Germline V lookup: CDR1 MNHEY, CDR2 SVGAGI. V gave up 4 bases and J gave up 5 bases; unmatched junction bases: 5. The CDR3 loop is CASSSPDRGENIQYF. CDR3 in DNA: TGTGCCAGCAGTTCGCCGGACAGGGGGGAAAACATTCAGTACTTC.